This TCR beta chain was documented in a study of blood T cell repertoires in COVID-19. Across the whole study: Samples representing acute and convalescent COVID-19 were sourced from the United States, Italy and Spain. T cells, B-cell-depleted T cells, or PBMCs supplied cDNA or gDNA.

With 7 bases clipped from V and 10 bases from J, the junction kept 10 bases outside the gene matches. Germline loops: CDR1 GTSNPN, CDR2 SVGIG (reference sequence). The CDR3 runs to 13 residues. Seattle's enrolled individuals joined amid active infection and were then monitored longitudinally. In the original processing: Amplification from reference gene primers served as the basis for estimated nucleated cell counts. TCRdb's copy holds only in-frame clones and misses some; the assay was immunoSEQ multiplex PCR. Clonal size and the V and J genes are those of that table, whereas D and trimming came from the DNA. This table holds some 350,000 clones, about 87% found once.

Sequenced sample: peripheral blood. The TCR sequence derives from a woman aged 45-65 years with COVID-19, enrolled during active disease. The chain links TRBV30 to TRBJ2-1; 10 bases align to TRBD1. CDR3 residues: CASRDRGLGEQFF. DNA of the CDR3: TGTGCCTCGAGGGACAGGGGTTTGGGAGAGCAGTTCTTC.